This TCR beta chain was captured by sequencing in a study of shared clonotypes between healthy human individuals. Trimming took off 4 bases at V and 4 bases at J, with 15 bases between the two ends. CDR3 length: 15 residues. Germline loops: CDR1 MNHNY, CDR2 SVGAGI (reference sequence). CD45RO-negative, CCR7-positively selected cells formed the naive CD8 fraction, excluding terminally differentiated effector memory CD45RA+ cells. Those who donated were healthy HIV-negative adults, with no recent acute infections or vaccinations reported. Repertoires were generated with immunoSEQ multiplex PCR, while TCRdb's copy carries only in-frame clones and drops some. The profile shows about 2.2 million clones, about 93% of them singletons.

The TCR was taken from a man aged 18 to 29 in good health. Some clones in this sample may be carry-over from other donors' samples. What was sequenced was naive CD8+ T cells from PBMCs. The chain combines TRBV6-6 with TRBJ2-3; possibly TRBD2 for D (5 bases). The CDR3 DNA reads TGTGCCAGCAGTTTAGGACTTGACAAGGCAGATACGCAGTATTTT. Its protein product is CASSLGLDKADTQYF.